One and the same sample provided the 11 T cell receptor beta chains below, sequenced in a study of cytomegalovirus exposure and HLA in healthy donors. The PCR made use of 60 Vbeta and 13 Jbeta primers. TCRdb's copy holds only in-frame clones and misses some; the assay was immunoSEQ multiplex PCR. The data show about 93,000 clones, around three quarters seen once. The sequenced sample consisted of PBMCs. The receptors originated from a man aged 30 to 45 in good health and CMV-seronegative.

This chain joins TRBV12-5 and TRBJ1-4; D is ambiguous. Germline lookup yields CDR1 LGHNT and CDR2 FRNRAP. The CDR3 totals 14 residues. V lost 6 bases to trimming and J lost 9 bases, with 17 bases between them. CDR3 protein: CASGRASLDKKLFF. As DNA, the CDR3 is TGTGCTAGTGGGAGGGCATCCCTCGACAAAAAACTGTTTTTT. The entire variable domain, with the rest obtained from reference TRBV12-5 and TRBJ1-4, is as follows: DARVTQTPRHKVTEMGQEVTMRCQPILGHNTVFWYRQTMMQGLELLAYFRNRAPLDDSGMPKDRFSAEMPDATLATLKIQPSEPRDSAVYFCASGRASLDKKLFFGSGTQLSVL.

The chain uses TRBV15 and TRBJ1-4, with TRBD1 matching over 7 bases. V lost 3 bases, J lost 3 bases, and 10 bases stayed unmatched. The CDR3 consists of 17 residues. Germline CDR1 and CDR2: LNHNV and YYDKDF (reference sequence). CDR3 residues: CATSSPQGFGANEKLFF. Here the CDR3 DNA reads TGTGCCACCAGCAGCCCACAGGGGTTTGGGGCTAATGAAAAACTGTTTTTT.

The CDR3 DNA sequence: TGTGCCAGCAGTCTTTCTATCCCCACGGTCTACGAGCAGTACTTC. Translating it yields CASSLSIPTVYEQYF. The chain has TRBV6-5 and TRBJ2-7; D is ambiguous. CDR3 length: 15 residues. Looked up from germline, CDR1 is MNHEY and CDR2 is SVGAGI. V lost 5 bases to trimming and J lost 3 bases, with 17 bases between them.

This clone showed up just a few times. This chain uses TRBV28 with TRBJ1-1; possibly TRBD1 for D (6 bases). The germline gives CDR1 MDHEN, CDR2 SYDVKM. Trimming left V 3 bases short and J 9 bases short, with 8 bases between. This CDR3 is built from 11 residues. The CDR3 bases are TGTGCCAGCAGTTTTACAGGGAAAGCTTTCTTT. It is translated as CASSFTGKAFF.

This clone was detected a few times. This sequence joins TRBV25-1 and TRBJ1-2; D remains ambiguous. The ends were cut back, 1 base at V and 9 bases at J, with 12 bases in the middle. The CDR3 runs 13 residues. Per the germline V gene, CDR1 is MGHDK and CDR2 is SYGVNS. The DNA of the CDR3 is TGTGCCAGCAGTGAATCCCTTCTTTCTAGCTACACCTTC. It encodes CASSESLLSSYTF.

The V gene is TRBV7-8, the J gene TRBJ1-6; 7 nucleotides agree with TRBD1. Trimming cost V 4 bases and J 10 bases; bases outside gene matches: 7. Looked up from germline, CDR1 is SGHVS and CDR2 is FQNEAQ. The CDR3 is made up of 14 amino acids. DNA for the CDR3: TGTGCCAGCAGCTCGGACAGGAGGGGATCACCCCTCCACTTT. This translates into CASSSDRRGSPLHF.

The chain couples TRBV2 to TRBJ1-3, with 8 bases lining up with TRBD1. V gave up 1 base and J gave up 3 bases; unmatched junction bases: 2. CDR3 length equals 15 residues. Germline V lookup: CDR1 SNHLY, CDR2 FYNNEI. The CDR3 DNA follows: TGTGCCAGCAGTGAAGGGACAGGGATTGGAAACACCATATATTTT. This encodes CASSEGTGIGNTIYF.

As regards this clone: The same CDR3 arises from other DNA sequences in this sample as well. In DNA form, the CDR3 reads TGTGCCAGCAGCCCGACTGGGGAGACCCAGTACTTC. It yields the protein CASSPTGETQYF. The chain links TRBV5-4 to TRBJ2-5; D is unclear. Deletions cut 4 bases from V and 5 bases from J, with 9 bases between. The germline V gene has CDR1 SGHNT and CDR2 YYREEE (reference sequence). CDR3 length equals 12 residues.

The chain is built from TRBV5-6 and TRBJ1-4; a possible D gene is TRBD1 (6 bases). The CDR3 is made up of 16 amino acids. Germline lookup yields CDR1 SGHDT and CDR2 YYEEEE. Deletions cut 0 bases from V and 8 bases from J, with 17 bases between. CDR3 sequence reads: CASSLAGPGGGEKLFF. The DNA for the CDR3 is TGTGCCAGCAGCTTGGCGGGACCGGGGGGCGGAGAAAAACTGTTTTTT.

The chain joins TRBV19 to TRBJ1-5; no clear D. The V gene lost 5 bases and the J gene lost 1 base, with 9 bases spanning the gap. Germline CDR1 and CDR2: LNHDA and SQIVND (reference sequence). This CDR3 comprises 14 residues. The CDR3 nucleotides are TGTGCCAGTAGTCGTATAGAGAGCAATCAGCCCCAGCATTTT. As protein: CASSRIESNQPQHF. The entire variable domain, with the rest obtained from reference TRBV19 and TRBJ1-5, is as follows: DGGITQSPKYLFRKEGQNVTLSCEQNLNHDAMYWYRQDPGQGLRLIYYSQIVNDFQKGDIAEGYSVSREKKESFPLTVTSAQKNPTAFYLCASSRIESNQPQHFGDGTRLSIL.

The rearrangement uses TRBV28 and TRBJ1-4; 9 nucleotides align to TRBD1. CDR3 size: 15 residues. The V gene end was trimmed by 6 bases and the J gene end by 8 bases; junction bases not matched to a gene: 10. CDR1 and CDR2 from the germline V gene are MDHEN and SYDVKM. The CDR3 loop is CASSPSGTGWEKLFF. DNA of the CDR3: TGTGCCAGCAGCCCCTCCGGGACAGGGTGGGAAAAACTGTTTTTT.